These T cell receptor beta chains were read from a single sample in a study of identical twins. TCRdb re-called the 5' RACE reads through MiXCR, storing one row per CDR3 protein. The sample records around 530,000 distinct CDR3 sequences, approximately 16% being singletons. In addition, the sample was reused for a study of yellow fever vaccine responses in identical twins.

Input material: CD4+ T cells sorted from blood. The receptors were gathered from a woman between 18 and 29 years old in good health. Both conserved end residues are trimmed from each CDR3. The order of the fields is CDR3 protein, J gene, V gene.

CDR3: ASSFRAPGADTQY
J: TRBJ2-3
V: TRBV3-1

CDR3: ASSLGGLGLAGVEQF
J: TRBJ2-1
V: TRBV11-3

CDR3: ASAGQVNYNEQF
J: TRBJ2-1
V: TRBV12-3/TRBV12-4

CDR3: SVEDGPLRGYGYT
J: TRBJ1-2
V: TRBV29-1

CDR3: ASSLGGAAKNIQY
J: TRBJ2-4
V: TRBV7-2

CDR3: ASSRPGLASSTDTQY
J: TRBJ2-3
V: TRBV5-6

CDR3: ASSPAGQINQPQH
J: TRBJ1-5
V: TRBV7-9

CDR3: ASRTGLAGSVETQY
J: TRBJ2-5
V: TRBV25-1

CDR3: ASSRDRVDVLT
J: TRBJ2-6
V: TRBV6-1

CDR3: ASSYSRSNYGYT
J: TRBJ1-2
V: TRBV6-5

CDR3: ASRGEGDSPLH
J: TRBJ1-6
V: TRBV18

CDR3: ASSALVLAEAF
J: TRBJ1-1
V: TRBV7-8

CDR3: SAKKGLAGNNEQF
J: TRBJ2-1
V: TRBV20-1

CDR3: ASSYNTEVNSPLH
J: TRBJ1-6
V: TRBV6-5

CDR3: ATGLADNEQF
J: TRBJ2-1
V: TRBV10-3

CDR3: ASQQGNGETQY
J: TRBJ2-5
V: TRBV5-1

CDR3: ASSFLGIGYGYT
J: TRBJ1-2
V: TRBV12-3/TRBV12-4

CDR3: ASSRLPSGLIQGGELF
J: TRBJ2-2
V: TRBV3-1

CDR3: ASSLRDRASYGYT
J: TRBJ1-2
V: TRBV28

CDR3: ASSLWQQETQY
J: TRBJ2-5
V: TRBV12-3/TRBV12-4

CDR3: SAPVGGSTGELF
J: TRBJ2-2
V: TRBV20-1

CDR3: AIRAGATTNTGELF
J: TRBJ2-2
V: TRBV10-3

CDR3: ASSTAGEPYNEQF
J: TRBJ2-1
V: TRBV5-1

CDR3: ASSSGATEAF
J: TRBJ1-1
V: TRBV5-1

CDR3: ASSSRRANTGELF
J: TRBJ2-2
V: TRBV7-7

CDR3: AISGAARGTQY
J: TRBJ2-3
V: TRBV10-3

CDR3: ASSLRGNTIY
J: TRBJ1-3
V: TRBV7-2

CDR3: ASSQDFGNTGELF
J: TRBJ2-2
V: TRBV4-2

CDR3: SARDQAEQY
J: TRBJ2-7
V: TRBV20-1

CDR3: ATSDLSPNRDRNYNEQF
J: TRBJ2-1
V: TRBV24-1

CDR3: ASTLLTGALMKNTGELF
J: TRBJ2-2
V: TRBV5-6

CDR3: ASSLGGRTRQY
J: TRBJ2-3
V: TRBV12-3/TRBV12-4